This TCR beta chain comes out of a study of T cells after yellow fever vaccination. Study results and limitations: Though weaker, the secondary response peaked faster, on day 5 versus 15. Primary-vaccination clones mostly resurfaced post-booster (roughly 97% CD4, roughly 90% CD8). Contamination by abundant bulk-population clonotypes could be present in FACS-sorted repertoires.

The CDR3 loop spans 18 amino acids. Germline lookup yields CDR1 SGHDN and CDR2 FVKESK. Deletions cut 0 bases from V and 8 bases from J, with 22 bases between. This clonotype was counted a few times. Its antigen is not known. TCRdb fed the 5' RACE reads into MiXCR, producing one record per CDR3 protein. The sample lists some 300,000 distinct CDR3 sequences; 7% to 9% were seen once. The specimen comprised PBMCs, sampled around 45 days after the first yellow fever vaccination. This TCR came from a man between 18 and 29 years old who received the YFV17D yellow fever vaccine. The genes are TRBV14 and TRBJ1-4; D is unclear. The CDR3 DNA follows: TGTGCCAGCAGCCAAGATCTCGCCCTCGACGGTTCGGGGGAAAAACTGTTTTTT. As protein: CASSQDLALDGSGEKLFF.